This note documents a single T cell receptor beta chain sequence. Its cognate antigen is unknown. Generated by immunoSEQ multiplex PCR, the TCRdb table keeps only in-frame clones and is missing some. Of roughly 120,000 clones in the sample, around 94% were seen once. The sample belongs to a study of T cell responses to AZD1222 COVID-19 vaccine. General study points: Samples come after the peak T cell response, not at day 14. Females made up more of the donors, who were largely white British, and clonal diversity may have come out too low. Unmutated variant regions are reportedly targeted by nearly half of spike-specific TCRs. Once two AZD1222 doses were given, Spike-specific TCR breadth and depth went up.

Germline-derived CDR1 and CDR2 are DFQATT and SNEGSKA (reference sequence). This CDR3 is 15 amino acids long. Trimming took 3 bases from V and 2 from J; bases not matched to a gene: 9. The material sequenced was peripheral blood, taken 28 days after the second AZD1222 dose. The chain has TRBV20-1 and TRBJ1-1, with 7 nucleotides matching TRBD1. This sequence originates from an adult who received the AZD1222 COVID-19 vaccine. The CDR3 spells CSASPLGQPNTEAFF. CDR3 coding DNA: TGCAGTGCTAGTCCCTTGGGACAGCCAAACACTGAAGCTTTCTTT.